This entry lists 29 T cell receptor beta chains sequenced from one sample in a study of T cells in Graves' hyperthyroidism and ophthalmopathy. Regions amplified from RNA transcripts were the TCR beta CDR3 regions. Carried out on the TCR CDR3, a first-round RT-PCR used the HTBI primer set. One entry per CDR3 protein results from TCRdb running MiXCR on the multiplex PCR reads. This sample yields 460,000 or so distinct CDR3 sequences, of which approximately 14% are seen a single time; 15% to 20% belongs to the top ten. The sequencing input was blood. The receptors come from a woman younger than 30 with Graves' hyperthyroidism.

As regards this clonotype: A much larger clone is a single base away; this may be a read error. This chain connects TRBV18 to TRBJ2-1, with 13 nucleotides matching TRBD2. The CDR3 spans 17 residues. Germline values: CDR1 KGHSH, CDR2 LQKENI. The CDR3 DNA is TGTACCAGCTTATGGACTAGCGGGAGAAGAGGCTACAATGAGCAGTTCTTC. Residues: CTSLWTSGRRGYNEQFF. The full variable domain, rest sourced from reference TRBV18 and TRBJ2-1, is NAGVMQNPRHLVRRRGQEARLRCSPMKGHSHVYWYRQLPEEGLKFMVYLQKENIIDESGMPKERFSAEFPKEGPSILRIQQVVRGDSAAYFCTSLWTSGRRGYNEQFFGPGTRLTVL.

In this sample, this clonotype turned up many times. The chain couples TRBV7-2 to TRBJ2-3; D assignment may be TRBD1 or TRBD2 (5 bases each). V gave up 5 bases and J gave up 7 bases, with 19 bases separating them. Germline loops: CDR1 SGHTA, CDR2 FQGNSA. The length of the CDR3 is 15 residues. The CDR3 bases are TGTGCCAGCAGCCTCGAAAGGGGAGCGACTAATACGCAGTATTTT. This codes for CASSLERGATNTQYF.

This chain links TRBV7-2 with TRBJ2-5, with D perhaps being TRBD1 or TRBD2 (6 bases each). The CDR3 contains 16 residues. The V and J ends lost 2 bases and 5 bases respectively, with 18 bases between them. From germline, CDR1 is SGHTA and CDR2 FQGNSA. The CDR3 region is CASSLSLSVGGETQYF. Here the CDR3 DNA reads TGTGCCAGCAGCTTATCCCTCTCTGTAGGGGGGGAGACCCAGTACTTC.

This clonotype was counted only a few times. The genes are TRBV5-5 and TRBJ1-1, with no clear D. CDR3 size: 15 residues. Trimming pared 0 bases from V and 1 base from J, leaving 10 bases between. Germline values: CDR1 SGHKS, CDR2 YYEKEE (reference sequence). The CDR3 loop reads CASSLGRAENTEAFF. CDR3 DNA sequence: TGTGCCAGCAGCTTGGGGAGGGCGGAGAACACTGAAGCTTTCTTT. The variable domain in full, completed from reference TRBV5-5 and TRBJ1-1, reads DAGVTQSPTHLIKTRGQQVTLRCSPISGHKSVSWYQQVLGQGPQFIFQYYEKEERGRGNFPDRFSARQFPNYSSELNVNALLLGDSALYLCASSLGRAENTEAFFGQGTRLTVV.

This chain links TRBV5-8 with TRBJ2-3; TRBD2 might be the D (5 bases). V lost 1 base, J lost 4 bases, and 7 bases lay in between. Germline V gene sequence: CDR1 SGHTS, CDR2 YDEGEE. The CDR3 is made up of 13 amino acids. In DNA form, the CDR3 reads TGTGCCAGCAGCTTGTTTAGCGCAGATACGCAGTATTTT. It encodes CASSLFSADTQYF.

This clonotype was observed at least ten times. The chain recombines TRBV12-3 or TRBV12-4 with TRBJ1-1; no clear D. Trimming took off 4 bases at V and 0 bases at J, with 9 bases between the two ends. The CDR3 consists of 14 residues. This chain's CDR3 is CASSWTQVNTEAFF. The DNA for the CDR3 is TGTGCCAGCAGTTGGACCCAGGTGAACACTGAAGCTTTCTTT.

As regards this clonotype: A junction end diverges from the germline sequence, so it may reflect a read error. The CDR3 DNA follows: TGTGCCAGCAGCCGCACGGGACAATCCTTCGAGCAGTACTTC. Residues: CASSRTGQSFEQYF. The chain carries TRBV28 and TRBJ2-7, with a possible D match to TRBD1 (6 bases). CDR3 size: 14 residues. Germline V CDR1 and CDR2: MDHEN, SYDVKM.

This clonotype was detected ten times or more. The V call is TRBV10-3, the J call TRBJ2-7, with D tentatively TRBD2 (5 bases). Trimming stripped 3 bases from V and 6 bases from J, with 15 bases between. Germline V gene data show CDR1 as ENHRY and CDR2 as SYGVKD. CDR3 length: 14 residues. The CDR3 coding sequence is TGTGCCATCAGTGACGAGGAAGAGGGTCGCGAGCAGTACTTC. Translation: CAISDEEEGREQYF.

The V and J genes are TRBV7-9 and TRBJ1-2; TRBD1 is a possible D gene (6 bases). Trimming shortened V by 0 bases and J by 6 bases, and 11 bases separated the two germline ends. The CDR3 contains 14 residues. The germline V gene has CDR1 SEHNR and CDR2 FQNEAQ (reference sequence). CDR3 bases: TGTGCCAGCAGCTTAGCCCCGCAGGGGAATGGCTACACCTTC. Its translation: CASSLAPQGNGYTF.

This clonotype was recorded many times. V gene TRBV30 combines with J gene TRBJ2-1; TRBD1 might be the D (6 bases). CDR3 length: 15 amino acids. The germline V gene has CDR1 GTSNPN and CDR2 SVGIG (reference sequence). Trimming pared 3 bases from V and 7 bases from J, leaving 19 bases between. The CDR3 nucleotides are TGTGCCTGGAGGGGCGAGGGGGAGAAAGGAAATGAGCAGTTCTTC. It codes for CAWRGEGEKGNEQFF.

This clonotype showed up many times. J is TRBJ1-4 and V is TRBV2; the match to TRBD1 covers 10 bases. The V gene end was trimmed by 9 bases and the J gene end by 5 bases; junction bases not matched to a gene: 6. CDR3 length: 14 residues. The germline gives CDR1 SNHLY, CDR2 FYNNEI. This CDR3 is CASRETGGNEKLFF. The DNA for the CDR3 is TGTGCCAGTAGAGAGACAGGGGGCAATGAAAAACTGTTTTTT.

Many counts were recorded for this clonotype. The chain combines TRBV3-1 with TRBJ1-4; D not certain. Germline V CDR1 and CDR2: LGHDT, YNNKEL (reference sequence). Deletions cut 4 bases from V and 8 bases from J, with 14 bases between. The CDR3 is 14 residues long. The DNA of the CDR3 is TGTGCCAGCAGCCCCTCCCAGAAGGAGGAAAAACTGTTTTTT. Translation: CASSPSQKEEKLFF.

CDR3 DNA sequence: TGTGCCAGCAGCATCAGACTCCCCCCCAACGTCCTGACTTTC. As protein: CASSIRLPPNVLTF. The chain joins TRBV7-9 to TRBJ2-6; D not certain. Trimming stripped 5 bases from V and 8 bases from J, with 13 bases between. In germline, CDR1 is SEHNR, CDR2 FQNEAQ (reference sequence). The length of the CDR3 is 14 residues. Supplemented by reference TRBV7-9 and TRBJ2-6, the full variable domain reads DTGVSQNPRHKITKRGQNVTFRCDPISEHNRLYWYRQTLGQGPEFLTYFQNEAQLEKSRLLSDRFSAERPKGSFSTLEIQRTEQGDSAMYLCASSIRLPPNVLTFGAGSRLTVL.

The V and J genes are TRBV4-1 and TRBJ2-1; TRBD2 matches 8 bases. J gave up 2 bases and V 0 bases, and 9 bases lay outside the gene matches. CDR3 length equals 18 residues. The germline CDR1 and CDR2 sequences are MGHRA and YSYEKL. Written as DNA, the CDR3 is TGCGCCAGCAGCCAAGATTCCACTAGCGGAGGCCCCTACAATGAGCAGTTCTTC. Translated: CASSQDSTSGGPYNEQFF.

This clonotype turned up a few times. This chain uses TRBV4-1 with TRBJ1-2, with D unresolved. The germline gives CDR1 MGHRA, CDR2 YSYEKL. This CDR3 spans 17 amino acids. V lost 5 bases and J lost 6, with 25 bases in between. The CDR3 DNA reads TGCGCCAGCAGCACGCGGGTCATGGGAAACCTCTTAAATGGCTACACCTTC. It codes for CASSTRVMGNLLNGYTF.

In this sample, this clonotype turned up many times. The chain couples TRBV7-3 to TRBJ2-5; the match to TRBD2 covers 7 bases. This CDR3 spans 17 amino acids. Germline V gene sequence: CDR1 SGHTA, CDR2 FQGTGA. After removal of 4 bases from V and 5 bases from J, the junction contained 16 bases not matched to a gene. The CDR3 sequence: CASSSIGSGSHVETQYF. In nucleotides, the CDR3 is TGTGCCAGCAGCTCGATAGGTAGCGGGTCGCACGTGGAGACCCAGTACTTC.

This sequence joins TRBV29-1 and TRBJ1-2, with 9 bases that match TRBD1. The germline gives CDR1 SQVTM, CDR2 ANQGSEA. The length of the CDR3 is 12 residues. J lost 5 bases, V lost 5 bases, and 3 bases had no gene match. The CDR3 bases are TGCAGCGTTCCACAGGGGGCTTATGGCTACACCTTC. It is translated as CSVPQGAYGYTF.

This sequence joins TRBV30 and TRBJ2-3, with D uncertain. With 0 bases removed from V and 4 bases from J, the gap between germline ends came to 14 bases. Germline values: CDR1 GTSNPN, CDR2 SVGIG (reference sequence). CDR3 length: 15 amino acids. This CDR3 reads CAWSVLHPGADTQYF. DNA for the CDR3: TGTGCCTGGAGTGTACTCCACCCTGGCGCAGATACGCAGTATTTT.

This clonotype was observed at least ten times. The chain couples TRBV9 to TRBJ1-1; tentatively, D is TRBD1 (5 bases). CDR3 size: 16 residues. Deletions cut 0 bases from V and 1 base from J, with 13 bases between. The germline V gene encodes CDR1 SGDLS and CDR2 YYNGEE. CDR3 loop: CASSVVEGLPNTEAFF. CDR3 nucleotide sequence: TGTGCCAGCAGCGTAGTGGAGGGACTCCCGAACACTGAAGCTTTCTTT.

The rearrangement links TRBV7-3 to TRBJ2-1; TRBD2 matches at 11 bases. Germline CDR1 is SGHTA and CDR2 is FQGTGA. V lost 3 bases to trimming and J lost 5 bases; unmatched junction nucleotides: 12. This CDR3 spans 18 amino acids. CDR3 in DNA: TGTGCCAGCAGCTTTTTTACTAGCGGGAGTTGGGTGCACAATGAGCAGTTCTTC. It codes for CASSFFTSGSWVHNEQFF. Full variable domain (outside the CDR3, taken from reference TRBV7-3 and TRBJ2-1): GAGVSQTPSNKVTEKGKYVELRCDPISGHTALYWYRQSLGQGPEFLIYFQGTGAADDSGLPNDRFFAVRPEGSVSTLKIQRTERGDSAVYLCASSFFTSGSWVHNEQFFGPGTRLTVL.

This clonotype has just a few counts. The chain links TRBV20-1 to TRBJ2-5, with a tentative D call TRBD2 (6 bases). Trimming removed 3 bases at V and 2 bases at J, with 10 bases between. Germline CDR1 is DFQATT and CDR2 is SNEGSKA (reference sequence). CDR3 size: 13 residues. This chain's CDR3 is CSARGLEQETQYF. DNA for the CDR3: TGCAGTGCTAGGGGACTCGAACAAGAGACCCAGTACTTC.

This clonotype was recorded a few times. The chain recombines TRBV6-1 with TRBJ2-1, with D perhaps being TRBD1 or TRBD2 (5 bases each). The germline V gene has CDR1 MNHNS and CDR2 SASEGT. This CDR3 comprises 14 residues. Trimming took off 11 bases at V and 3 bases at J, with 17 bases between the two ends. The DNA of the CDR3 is TGTGCCTCCTCTACTGGGGACGTCTACAATGAGCAGTTCTTC. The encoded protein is CASSTGDVYNEQFF.

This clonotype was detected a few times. Here the CDR3 DNA reads TGTGCCAGCAGCTTAGACCTAGGATCCCGATGGGAGCAGTACGTC. Its protein is CASSLDLGSRWEQYV. The chain is built from TRBV7-8 and TRBJ2-7; D not certain. Trimming pared 1 base from V and 7 bases from J, leaving 17 bases between. Germline V gene sequence: CDR1 SGHVS, CDR2 FQNEAQ. The CDR3 is made up of 15 amino acids.

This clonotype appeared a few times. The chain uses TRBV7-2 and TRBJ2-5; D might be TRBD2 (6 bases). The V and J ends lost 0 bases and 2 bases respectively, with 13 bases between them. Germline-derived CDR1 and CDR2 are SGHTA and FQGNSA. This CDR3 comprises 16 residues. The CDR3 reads CASSLARGMRQETQYF. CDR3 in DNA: TGTGCCAGCAGCTTAGCCCGGGGGATGAGACAAGAGACCCAGTACTTC. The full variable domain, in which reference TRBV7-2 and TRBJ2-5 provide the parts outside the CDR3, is GAGVSQSPSNKVTEKGKDVELRCDPISGHTALYWYRQSLGQGLEFLIYFQGNSAPDKSGLPSDRFSAERTGGSVSTLTIQRTQQEDSAVYLCASSLARGMRQETQYFGPGTRLLVL.

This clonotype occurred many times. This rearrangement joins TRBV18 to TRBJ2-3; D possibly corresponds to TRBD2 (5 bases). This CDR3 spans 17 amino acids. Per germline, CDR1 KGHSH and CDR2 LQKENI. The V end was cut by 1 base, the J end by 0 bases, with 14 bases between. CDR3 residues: CASSPLSRATSTDTQYF. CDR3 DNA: TGTGCCAGCTCACCACTGTCGCGGGCCACCAGCACAGATACGCAGTATTTT.

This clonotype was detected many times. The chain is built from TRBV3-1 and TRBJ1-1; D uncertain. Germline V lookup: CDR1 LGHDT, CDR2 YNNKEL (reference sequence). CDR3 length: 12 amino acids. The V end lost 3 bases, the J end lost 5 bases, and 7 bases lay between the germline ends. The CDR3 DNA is TGTGCCAGCAGCCACCCAGGAACTGAAGCTTTCTTT. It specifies CASSHPGTEAFF.

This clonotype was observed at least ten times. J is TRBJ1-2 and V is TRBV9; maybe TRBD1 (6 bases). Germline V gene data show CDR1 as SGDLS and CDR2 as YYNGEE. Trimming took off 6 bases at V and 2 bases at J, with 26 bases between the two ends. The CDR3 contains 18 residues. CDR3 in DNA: TGTGCCAGCAACAAAAGGGGGATAGGACAACCCGCAAACTATGGCTACACCTTC. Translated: CASNKRGIGQPANYGYTF. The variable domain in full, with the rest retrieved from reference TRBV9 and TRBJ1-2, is DSGVTQTPKHLITATGQRVTLRCSPRSGDLSVYWYQQSLDQGLQFLIQYYNGEERAKGNILERFSAQQFPDLHSELNLSSLELGDSALYFCASNKRGIGQPANYGYTFGSGTRLTVV.

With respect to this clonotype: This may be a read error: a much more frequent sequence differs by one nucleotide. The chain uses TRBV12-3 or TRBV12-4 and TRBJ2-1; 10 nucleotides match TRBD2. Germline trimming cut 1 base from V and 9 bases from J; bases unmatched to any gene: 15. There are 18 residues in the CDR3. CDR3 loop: CASSLDFGLAGDCGEQFF. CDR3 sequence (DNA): TGTGCCAGCAGTTTAGATTTCGGGCTAGCGGGAGATTGCGGTGAGCAGTTCTTC.

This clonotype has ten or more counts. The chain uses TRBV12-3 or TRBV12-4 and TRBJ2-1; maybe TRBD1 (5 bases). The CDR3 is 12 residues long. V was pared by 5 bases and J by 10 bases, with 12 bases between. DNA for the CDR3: TGTGCCAGCAGTCCCGAACAGGACGAGCAGTTCTTC. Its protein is CASSPEQDEQFF.